Listed here is a single T cell receptor (beta chain). CDR1 is SGHTA, CDR2 FQGTGA, per germline. This CDR3 spans 15 amino acids. Trimming left V 5 bases short and J 8 bases short, with 19 bases between. How the authors handled the data: Using reference gene primer amplification, nucleated cell counts were estimated. The assay was immunoSEQ multiplex PCR, and TCRdb's table has in-frame clones only and misses some. V, J and clone size were drawn from that table, and D and trimming were deduced from the DNA. The sample has about 190,000 clones, almost 90% seen once; the top ten hold around 1.5%. The data belong to a study of blood T cell repertoires in COVID-19. Study-level background: The analysed material was cDNA or gDNA that came from T cells, B-cell-depleted T cells, or PBMCs.

The sample was peripheral blood. V gene TRBV7-3 combines with J gene TRBJ2-1, with a tentative D call TRBD2 (6 bases). The source is a man younger than 35 with active or convalescent COVID-19. The CDR3 sequence: CASSRSGLAYDEQFF. CDR3 DNA: TGTGCCAGCAGCCGATCGGGGCTAGCGTACGATGAGCAGTTCTTC.